This TCR beta chain was documented in a study of blood T cell repertoires in COVID-19. A single count supports this clone. Adults between about 18 and 95 years of age took part from more than 20 US areas. The CDR3 totals 15 residues. Trimming removed 2 bases at V and 8 bases at J, with 18 bases between. Germline CDR1 and CDR2: KGHSH and LQKENI. This table comes from immunoSEQ multiplex PCR, and its TCRdb copy is limited to in-frame clones, with some not included. The sample consists of 250,000 to 300,000 clones, approximately 91% of them appearing once. The origin of this receptor is a woman aged 40 to 55 with acute COVID-19. The chain couples TRBV18 to TRBJ1-2, with D unclear. Sequencing input: PBMCs or T cells enriched from blood (not recorded which). CDR3 protein: CASSPYGQATGGYTF. The CDR3 nucleotides read TGTGCCAGCTCACCATATGGGCAGGCGACGGGAGGCTACACCTTC.